Below are 10 T cell receptor beta chains sequenced from a single sample in a study of T cell responses to AZD1222 COVID-19 vaccine. Libraries were prepared by immunoSEQ multiplex PCR; TCRdb keeps only in-frame clonotypes and omits some of them. Of approximately 120,000 clones listed, about 85% are singletons. Sequences were derived from peripheral blood, sampled 28 days after the second AZD1222 dose. The receptors originated from an adult who received the AZD1222 COVID-19 vaccine.

The chain joins TRBV29-1 to TRBJ2-2; D is unclear. The CDR3 has 11 amino acids. V was shortened by 7 bases and J by 2 bases, with 5 bases between the two germline ends. The V gene's germline CDR1 is SQVTM and CDR2 ANQGSEA. CDR3 sequence: CSGHNTGELFF. As DNA, the CDR3 is TGCAGCGGACACAACACCGGGGAGCTGTTTTTT.

This clone showed up just once. The V and J genes are TRBV13 and TRBJ2-5; TRBD2 matches at 10 bases. This CDR3 spans 16 amino acids. Germline V gene sequence: CDR1 PRHDT, CDR2 FYEKMQ (reference sequence). V dropped 4 bases and J dropped 2; count of bases not matched to a gene: 7. CDR3 nucleotides: TGTGCCAGCAGCTACACTGGACTAGCGGTACAAGAGACCCAGTACTTC. Its protein product is CASSYTGLAVQETQYF.

This chain connects TRBV30 to TRBJ1-6; D gene ambiguous. CDR3 length: 14 amino acids. The germline CDR1 and CDR2 sequences are GTSNPN and SVGIG (reference sequence). V lost 3 bases to trimming and J lost 5 bases, with 11 bases between them. In DNA, the CDR3 is TGTGCCTGGAGGCCCGACGGAGATAATTCACCCCTCCACTTT. It codes for CAWRPDGDNSPLHF.

V gene TRBV28 combines with J gene TRBJ2-5; TRBD1 agrees at 9 bases. There are 13 residues in the CDR3. Germline CDR1 reads MDHEN; CDR2 reads SYDVKM. V gave up 3 bases and J gave up 4 bases; unmatched junction bases: 0. The CDR3 sequence: CASSLTGGETQYF. The CDR3 DNA reads TGTGCCAGCAGTTTGACAGGGGGAGAGACCCAGTACTTC.

The chain combines TRBV5-1 with TRBJ1-1, with TRBD1 identical over 7 bases. The V gene end was trimmed by 3 bases and the J gene end by 1 base; junction bases not matched to a gene: 9. Germline assignment: CDR1 SGHRS and CDR2 YFSETQ. This CDR3 spans 16 amino acids. The CDR3 spells CASSWNPGQRNTEAFF. CDR3 nucleotide sequence: TGCGCCAGCAGCTGGAACCCGGGACAGAGGAACACTGAAGCTTTCTTT.

V usage is TRBV2 and J usage is TRBJ2-7, with TRBD2 matching 11 bases. With 3 bases clipped from V and 6 bases from J, the junction kept 10 bases outside the gene matches. The germline V gene encodes CDR1 SNHLY and CDR2 FYNNEI. The CDR3 spans 16 residues. The CDR3 DNA reads as TGTGCCAGCAGTGACGAAATAGCGGGGGGGCCCGGCGAGCAGTACTTC. This encodes CASSDEIAGGPGEQYF.

The chain recombines TRBV7-6 with TRBJ1-5, with 11 bases lining up with TRBD1. V dropped 1 base and J dropped 6; count of bases not matched to a gene: 5. CDR3 size: 16 residues. Per the germline V gene, CDR1 is SGHVS and CDR2 is FNYEAQ. CDR3 loop: CASSLGTGGGGQPQHF. The CDR3 DNA reads TGTGCCAGCAGCTTAGGGACAGGGGGCGGAGGTCAGCCCCAGCATTTT.

This sequence joins TRBV7-9 and TRBJ2-7; D ambiguous. Per germline, CDR1 SEHNR and CDR2 FQNEAQ (reference sequence). The CDR3 loop spans 12 amino acids. The V gene lost 5 bases and the J gene lost 4 bases, with 9 bases spanning the gap. The DNA of the CDR3 is TGTGCCAGCAGCCAAGGATCTTACGAGCAGTACTTC. Amino acids: CASSQGSYEQYF.

The J gene is TRBJ2-5, the V gene TRBV7-2; 8 bases line up with TRBD2. There are 13 residues in the CDR3. The germline V gene has CDR1 SGHTA and CDR2 FQGNSA. The V and J ends lost 5 bases and 5 bases, in that order; junction bases with no gene match: 4. DNA of the CDR3: TGTGCCAGCAGCACACTAGCGGAGGAGACCCAGTACTTC. It codes for CASSTLAEETQYF.

V is TRBV7-2 and J is TRBJ1-5; no reliable D call. Between the trimmed V and J ends, which lost 1 base and 7 bases, there was a span of 11 bases. Germline V CDR1 and CDR2: SGHTA, FQGNSA. CDR3 length: 14 residues. The CDR3 sequence: CASSLVGGRQPQHF. For the CDR3, the DNA is TGTGCCAGCAGCTTAGTGGGTGGAAGGCAGCCCCAGCATTTT.